A single sample gave rise to the 13 T cell receptor beta chains below, sequenced in a study of T cell clusters in autoimmune cytopenias. Some 38,000 genome equivalents of blood DNA were amplified for TRB. Multiplex touch-down PCR amplified TRB using TRB-A and TRB-B pools in one tube. TCRdb re-called the multiplex PCR reads and gives one entry per CDR3 protein, without DNA. The ten most abundant clones cover 37% of a sample with fewer than 4,000 distinct CDR3 sequences. This sample was shared with a second study, whose subject was T cell repertoires in aging, cancer and after chemotherapy.

Specimen: peripheral blood. These receptors were obtained from a human donor in good health.

This chain joins TRBV30 and TRBJ2-4; TCRdb lists TRBD1, though no DNA is available to test this call. Germline CDR1 GTSNPN, CDR2 SVGIG (reference sequence). The CDR3 is 16 amino acids. This CDR3 reads CAWSDYRDVNKNIQYF.

By frequency, this clonotype is medium-sized (0.01 to 0.1%). The chain employs TRBV5-5 and TRBJ1-6; TCRdb proposes TRBD1, but this gene call is untestable without DNA. Per germline, CDR1 SGHKS and CDR2 YYEKEE (reference sequence). This CDR3 region has 18 residues. The CDR3 reads CASRPDLQGSSYNSPLHF. The entire variable domain, with the rest obtained from reference TRBV5-5 and TRBJ1-6, is as follows: DAGVTQSPTHLIKTRGQQVTLRCSPISGHKSVSWYQQVLGQGPQFIFQYYEKEERGRGNFPDRFSARQFPNYSSELNVNALLLGDSALYLCASRPDLQGSSYNSPLHFGNGTRLTVT.

This chain uses TRBV5-5 with TRBJ2-5; TCRdb lists TRBD1, though no DNA is available to test this call. The CDR3 loop spans 14 amino acids. Looked up from germline, CDR1 is SGHKS and CDR2 is YYEKEE (reference sequence). The CDR3 loop reads CASSTPGQQETQYF.

Frequency places this clonotype as medium-sized. The chain has TRBV15 and TRBJ2-5; TCRdb's D call, TRBD1, is unchecked because there is no DNA. Germline V lookup: CDR1 LNHNV, CDR2 YYDKDF (reference sequence). The CDR3 sequence is 17 residues long. CDR3 region: CATSSRYPGGFQETQYF. The entire variable domain, with the rest obtained from reference TRBV15 and TRBJ2-5, is as follows: DAMVIQNPRYQVTQFGKPVTLSCSQTLNHNVMYWYQQKSSQAPKLLFHYYDKDFNNEADTPDNFQSRRPNTSFCFLDIRSPGLGDTAMYLCATSSRYPGGFQETQYFGPGTRLLVL.

The chain combines TRBV12-3 or TRBV12-4 with TRBJ2-3. The CDR3 length is 12 residues. The CDR3 is CASSPFVDTQYF.

V and J are TRBV6-2 or TRBV6-3 and TRBJ1-1; TCRdb's D call of TRBD1 is untestable without DNA. Germline V gene lookup returns CDR1 MNHEY and CDR2 SVGEGT. CDR3 length: 14 residues. CDR3: CAIRSGQANTEAFF.

The CDR3 is CASSLVPGLANGYTF. This chain links TRBV7-9 with TRBJ1-2. CDR1 is SEHNR, CDR2 FQNEAQ, per germline (reference sequence). This CDR3 comprises 15 residues.

The chain carries TRBV29-1 and TRBJ2-5; no DNA is available, so the TRBD1 call from TCRdb remains unchecked. CDR1 and CDR2 (germline): SQVTM, ANQGSEA. The CDR3 extends over 14 amino acids. This chain's CDR3 is CSGSGQGASETQYF.

The chain recombines TRBV10-3 with TRBJ2-1; TCRdb gives TRBD2 as the D gene, but with no DNA this cannot be confirmed. CDR1 is ENHRY and CDR2 is SYGVKD in the germline V gene. CDR3 length equals 15 residues. The CDR3 here is CAISERLAKYNEQFF.

The V gene is TRBV27, the J gene TRBJ2-7; TCRdb indicates TRBD1, and absent DNA this call remains unverified. Germline V CDR1 and CDR2: MNHEY, SMNVEV (reference sequence). The CDR3 is 17 residues long. The CDR3 sequence is CASSGLAGQGASYEQYF.

The chain is built from TRBV4-3 and TRBJ2-7; the TCRdb D gene call, TRBD2, has no DNA to confirm it. Germline CDR1 reads LGHNA; CDR2 reads YSLEER. The CDR3 length is 16 residues. CDR3 in amino acids: CASSQDASGSSYEQYF.

The chain combines TRBV5-1 with TRBJ2-7; the D call from TCRdb, TRBD2, cannot be confirmed without DNA. The CDR3 is made up of 13 amino acids. Germline V lookup: CDR1 SGHRS, CDR2 YFSETQ. This chain's CDR3 is CASSQREHDEQYF.

The V call is TRBV6-2 or TRBV6-3, the J call TRBJ2-1; TCRdb gives TRBD2 as the D gene, but with no DNA this cannot be confirmed. The germline gives CDR1 MNHEY, CDR2 SVGEGT. The CDR3 is 19 residues long. CDR3 protein: CASSPREGAGTSGRGEQFF.